The entry below describes one T cell receptor (beta chain). What it recognizes is unknown. Produced via immunoSEQ multiplex PCR; TCRdb's table is partial and in-frame only. The sample lists some 420,000 clones; around nine tenths were seen once. The germline V and J ends were trimmed by 1 base and 0 bases, with 8 bases remaining between them. The CDR3 extends over 15 amino acids. Germline V CDR1 and CDR2: SGHNT, YENEEA. Treatment specified: around 19 received Ad26.COV2.S at low or high dose, single or two shots; five or six received placebo; per-sample allocation not given. At day 63 after the first vaccine or placebo injection, samples were drawn. An 18-55-year-old adult in Boston served as donor. This sample was included in a study of Ad26.COV2.S vaccination and SARS-CoV-2 variants. As for the study in general: The donor was enrolled in the Ad26.COV2.S arm of the COV1001 trial. Once, or twice with 56 days between doses, Ad26.COV2.S was given intramuscularly. Study outcomes and limitations: Placebo recipients and vaccine recipients were similar in non-spike TCR breadth.

The source of this sequence is a person between 18 and 65 years old who received the Ad26.COV2.S COVID-19 vaccine or a placebo. The chain recombines TRBV11-3 with TRBJ2-3; tentative D call: TRBD1 (6 bases). The sample in question was peripheral blood, obtained in a trial of Ad26.COV2.S vaccine versus placebo. Here the CDR3 DNA reads TGTGCCAGCAGCTTAGGGCAGGGGAGCACAGATACGCAGTATTTT. It is translated as CASSLGQGSTDTQYF.